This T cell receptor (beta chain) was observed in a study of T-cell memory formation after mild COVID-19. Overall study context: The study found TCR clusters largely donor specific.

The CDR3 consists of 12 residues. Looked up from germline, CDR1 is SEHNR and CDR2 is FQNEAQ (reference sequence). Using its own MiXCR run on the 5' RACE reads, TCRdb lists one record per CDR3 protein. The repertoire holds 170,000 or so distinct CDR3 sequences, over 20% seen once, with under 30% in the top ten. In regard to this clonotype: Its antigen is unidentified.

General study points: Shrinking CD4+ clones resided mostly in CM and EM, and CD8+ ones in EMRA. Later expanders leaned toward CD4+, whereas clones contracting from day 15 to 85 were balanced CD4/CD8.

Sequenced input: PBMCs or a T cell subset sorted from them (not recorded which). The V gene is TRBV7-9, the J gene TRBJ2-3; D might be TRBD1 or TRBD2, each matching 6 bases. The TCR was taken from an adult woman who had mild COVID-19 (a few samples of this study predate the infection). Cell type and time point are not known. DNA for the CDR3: TGTATCCGAGGGGGGCAGACAGATACGCAGTATTTT. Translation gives CIRGGQTDTQYF.